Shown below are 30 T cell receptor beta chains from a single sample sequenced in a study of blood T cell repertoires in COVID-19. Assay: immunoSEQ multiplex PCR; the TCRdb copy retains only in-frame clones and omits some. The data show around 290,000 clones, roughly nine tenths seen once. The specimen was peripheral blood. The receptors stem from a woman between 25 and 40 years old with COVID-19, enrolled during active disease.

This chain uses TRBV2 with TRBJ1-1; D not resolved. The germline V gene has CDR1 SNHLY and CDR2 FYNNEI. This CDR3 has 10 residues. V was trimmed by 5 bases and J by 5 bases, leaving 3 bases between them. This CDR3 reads CASSRTEAFF. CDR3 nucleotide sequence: TGTGCCAGCAGTCGGACTGAAGCTTTCTTT.

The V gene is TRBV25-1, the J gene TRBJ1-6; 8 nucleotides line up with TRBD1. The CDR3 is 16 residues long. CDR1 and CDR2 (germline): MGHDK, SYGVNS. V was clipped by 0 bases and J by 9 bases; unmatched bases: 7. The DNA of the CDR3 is TGTGCCAGCAGTGAATATTCAGGGGGCGCGTTTTCACCCCTCCACTTT. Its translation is CASSEYSGGAFSPLHF. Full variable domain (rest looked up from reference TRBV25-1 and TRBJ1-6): EADIYQTPRYLVIGTGKKITLECSQTMGHDKMYWYQQDPGMELHLIHYSYGVNSTEKGDLSSESTVSRIRTEHFPLTLESARPSHTSQYLCASSEYSGGAFSPLHFGNGTRLTVT.

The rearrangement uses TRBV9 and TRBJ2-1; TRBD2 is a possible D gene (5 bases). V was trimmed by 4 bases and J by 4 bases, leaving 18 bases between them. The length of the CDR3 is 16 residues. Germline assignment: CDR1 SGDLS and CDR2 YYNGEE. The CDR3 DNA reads TGTGCCAGCAGCTCCACGGCGGCTAGCAAATACAATGAGCAGTTCTTC. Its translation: CASSSTAASKYNEQFF. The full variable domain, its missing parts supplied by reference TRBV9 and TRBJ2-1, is DSGVTQTPKHLITATGQRVTLRCSPRSGDLSVYWYQQSLDQGLQFLIQYYNGEERAKGNILERFSAQQFPDLHSELNLSSLELGDSALYFCASSSTAASKYNEQFFGPGTRLTVL.

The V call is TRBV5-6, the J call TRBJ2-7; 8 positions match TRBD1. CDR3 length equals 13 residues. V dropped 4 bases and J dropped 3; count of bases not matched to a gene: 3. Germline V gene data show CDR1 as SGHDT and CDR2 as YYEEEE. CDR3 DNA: TGTGCCAGCAGCCTGGGGACAGGCTACGAGCAGTACTTC. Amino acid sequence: CASSLGTGYEQYF.

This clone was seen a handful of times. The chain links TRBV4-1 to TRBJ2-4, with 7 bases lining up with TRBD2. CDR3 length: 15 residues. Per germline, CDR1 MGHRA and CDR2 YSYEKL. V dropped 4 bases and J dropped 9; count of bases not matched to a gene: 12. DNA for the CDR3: TGCGCCAGCAGCCGGACCGGACTAGACCCTAGCATTCAGTACTTC. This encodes CASSRTGLDPSIQYF.

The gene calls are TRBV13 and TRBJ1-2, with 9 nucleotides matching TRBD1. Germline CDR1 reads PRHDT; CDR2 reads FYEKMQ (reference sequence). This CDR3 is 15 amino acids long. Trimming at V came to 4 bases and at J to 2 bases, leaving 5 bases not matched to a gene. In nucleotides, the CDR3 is TGTGCCAGCAGCTCAACAGGGGGCCGCAACTATGGCTACACCTTC. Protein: CASSSTGGRNYGYTF.

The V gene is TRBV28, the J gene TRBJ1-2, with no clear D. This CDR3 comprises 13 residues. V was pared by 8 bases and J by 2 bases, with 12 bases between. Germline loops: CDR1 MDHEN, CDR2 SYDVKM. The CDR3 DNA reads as TGTGCCAGCGCCCTAACAGAAAACTATGGCTACACCTTC. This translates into CASALTENYGYTF.

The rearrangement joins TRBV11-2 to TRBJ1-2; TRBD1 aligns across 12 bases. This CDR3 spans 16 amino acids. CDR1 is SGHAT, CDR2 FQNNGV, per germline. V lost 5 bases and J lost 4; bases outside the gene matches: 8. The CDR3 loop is CASSGGTGGLRYGYTF. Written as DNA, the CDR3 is TGTGCCAGCAGCGGCGGGACAGGGGGCCTTCGCTATGGCTACACCTTC. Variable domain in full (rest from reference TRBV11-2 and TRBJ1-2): EAGVAQSPRYKIIEKRQSVAFWCNPISGHATLYWYQQILGQGPKLLIQFQNNGVVDDSQLPKDRFSAERLKGVDSTLKIQPAKLEDSAVYLCASSGGTGGLRYGYTFGSGTRLTVV.

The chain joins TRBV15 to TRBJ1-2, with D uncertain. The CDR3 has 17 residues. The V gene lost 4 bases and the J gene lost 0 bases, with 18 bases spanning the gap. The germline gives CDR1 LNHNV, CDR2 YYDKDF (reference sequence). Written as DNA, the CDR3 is TGTGCCACCAGCACCTACCTATATACCGGGGCTAACTATGGCTACACCTTC. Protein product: CATSTYLYTGANYGYTF.

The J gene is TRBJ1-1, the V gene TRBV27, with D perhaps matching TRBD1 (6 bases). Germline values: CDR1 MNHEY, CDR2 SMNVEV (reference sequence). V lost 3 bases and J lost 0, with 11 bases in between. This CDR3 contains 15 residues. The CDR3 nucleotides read TGTGCCAGCAGTTTCACCAGGGGACTGAACACTGAAGCTTTCTTT. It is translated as CASSFTRGLNTEAFF.

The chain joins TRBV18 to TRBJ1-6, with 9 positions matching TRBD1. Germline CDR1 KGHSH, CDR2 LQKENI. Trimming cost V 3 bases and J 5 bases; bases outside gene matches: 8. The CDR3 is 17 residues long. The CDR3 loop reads CASSPSTGGFDNSPLHF. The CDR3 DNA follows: TGTGCCAGCTCACCGTCAACAGGGGGCTTCGATAATTCACCCCTCCACTTT.

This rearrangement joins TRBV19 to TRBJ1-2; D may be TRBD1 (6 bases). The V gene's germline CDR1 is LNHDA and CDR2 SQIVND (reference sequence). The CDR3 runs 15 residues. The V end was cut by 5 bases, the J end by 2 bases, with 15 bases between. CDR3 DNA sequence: TGTGCCAGTAGTCTTGGGACAACCCGCAACTATGGCTACACCTTC. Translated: CASSLGTTRNYGYTF.

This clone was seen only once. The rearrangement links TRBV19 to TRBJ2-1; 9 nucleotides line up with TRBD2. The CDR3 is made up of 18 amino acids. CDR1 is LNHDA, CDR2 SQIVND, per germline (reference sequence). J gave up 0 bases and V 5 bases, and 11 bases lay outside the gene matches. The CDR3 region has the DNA TGTGCCAGTAGTCAAGGTCTAGCGGGGAGGCTCTCCTACAATGAGCAGTTCTTC. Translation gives CASSQGLAGRLSYNEQFF.

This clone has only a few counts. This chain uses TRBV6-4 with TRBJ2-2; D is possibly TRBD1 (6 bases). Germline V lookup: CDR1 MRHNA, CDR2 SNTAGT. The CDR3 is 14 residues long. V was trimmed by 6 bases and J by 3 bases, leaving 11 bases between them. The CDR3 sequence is CASSAQGDTGELFF. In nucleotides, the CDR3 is TGTGCCAGCAGCGCACAGGGAGACACCGGGGAGCTGTTTTTT.

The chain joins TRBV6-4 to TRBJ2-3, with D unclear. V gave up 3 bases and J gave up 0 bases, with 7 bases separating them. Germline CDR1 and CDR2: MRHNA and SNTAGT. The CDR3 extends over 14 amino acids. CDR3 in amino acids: CASSERSSTDTQYF. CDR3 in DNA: TGTGCCAGCAGTGAGCGTAGCAGCACAGATACGCAGTATTTT.

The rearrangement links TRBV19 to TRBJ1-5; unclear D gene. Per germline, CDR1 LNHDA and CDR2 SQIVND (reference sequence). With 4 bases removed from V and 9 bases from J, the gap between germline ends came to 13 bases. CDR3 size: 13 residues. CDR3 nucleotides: TGTGCCAGTAGTACCGCGCGGGCGCGGCCCCAGCATTTT. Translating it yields CASSTARARPQHF.

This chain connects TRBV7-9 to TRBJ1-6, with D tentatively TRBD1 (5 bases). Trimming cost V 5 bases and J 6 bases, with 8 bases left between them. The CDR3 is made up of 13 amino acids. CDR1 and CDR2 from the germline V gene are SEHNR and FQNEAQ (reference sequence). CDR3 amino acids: CASSRDGNSPLHF. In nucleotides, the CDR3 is TGTGCCAGCAGCAGGGACGGTAATTCACCCCTCCACTTT.

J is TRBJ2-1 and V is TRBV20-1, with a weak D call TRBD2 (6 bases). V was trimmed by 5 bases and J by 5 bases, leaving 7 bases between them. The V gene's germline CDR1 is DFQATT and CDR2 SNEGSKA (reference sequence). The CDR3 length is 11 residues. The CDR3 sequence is CSALADNEQFF. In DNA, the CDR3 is TGCAGTGCTTTAGCGGACAATGAGCAGTTCTTC.

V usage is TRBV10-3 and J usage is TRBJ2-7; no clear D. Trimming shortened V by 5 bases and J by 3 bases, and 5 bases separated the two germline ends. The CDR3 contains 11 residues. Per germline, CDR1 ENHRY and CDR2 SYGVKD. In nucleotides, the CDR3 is TGTGCCATCAGTCGAGACTACGAGCAGTACTTC. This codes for CAISRDYEQYF.

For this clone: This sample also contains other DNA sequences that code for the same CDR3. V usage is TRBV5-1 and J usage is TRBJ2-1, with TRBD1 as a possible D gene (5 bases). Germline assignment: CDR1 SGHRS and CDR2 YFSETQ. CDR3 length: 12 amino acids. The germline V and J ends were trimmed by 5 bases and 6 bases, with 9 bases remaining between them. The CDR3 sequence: CASSKGANEQFF. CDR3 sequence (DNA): TGCGCCAGCAGTAAAGGGGCCAATGAGCAGTTCTTC.

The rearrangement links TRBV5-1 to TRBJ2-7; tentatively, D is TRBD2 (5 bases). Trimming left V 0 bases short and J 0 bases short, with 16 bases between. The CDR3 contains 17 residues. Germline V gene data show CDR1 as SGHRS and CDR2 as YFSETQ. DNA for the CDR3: TGCGCCAGCAGCTTGGTAACTGTTCGTACTAGCTCCTACGAGCAGTACTTC. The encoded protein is CASSLVTVRTSSYEQYF.

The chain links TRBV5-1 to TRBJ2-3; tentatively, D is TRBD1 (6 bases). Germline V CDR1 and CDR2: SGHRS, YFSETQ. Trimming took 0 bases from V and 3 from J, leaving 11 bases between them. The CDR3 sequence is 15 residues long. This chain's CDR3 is CASSLGGQRTDTQYF. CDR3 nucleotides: TGCGCCAGCAGCTTGGGTGGACAGAGAACAGATACGCAGTATTTT.

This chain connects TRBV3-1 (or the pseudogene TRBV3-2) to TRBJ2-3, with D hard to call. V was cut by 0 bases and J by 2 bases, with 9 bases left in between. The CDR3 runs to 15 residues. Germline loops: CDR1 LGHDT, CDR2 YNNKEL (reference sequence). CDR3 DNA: TGTGCCAGCAGCCAAGATTTGGCTTACACAGATACGCAGTATTTT. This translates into CASSQDLAYTDTQYF.

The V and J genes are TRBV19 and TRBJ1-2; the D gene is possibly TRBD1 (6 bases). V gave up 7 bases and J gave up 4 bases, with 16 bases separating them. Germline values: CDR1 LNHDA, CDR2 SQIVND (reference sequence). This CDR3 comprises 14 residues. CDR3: CASKEIGGSYGYTF. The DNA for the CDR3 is TGTGCCAGTAAAGAAATAGGGGGTAGCTATGGCTACACCTTC.

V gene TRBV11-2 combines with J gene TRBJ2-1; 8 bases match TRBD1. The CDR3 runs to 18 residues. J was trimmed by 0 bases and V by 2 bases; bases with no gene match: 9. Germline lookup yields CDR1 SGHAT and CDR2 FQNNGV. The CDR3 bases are TGTGCCAGCAGCTTAACCCTTCGGACAGGGAGCTCCTACAATGAGCAGTTCTTC. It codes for CASSLTLRTGSSYNEQFF.

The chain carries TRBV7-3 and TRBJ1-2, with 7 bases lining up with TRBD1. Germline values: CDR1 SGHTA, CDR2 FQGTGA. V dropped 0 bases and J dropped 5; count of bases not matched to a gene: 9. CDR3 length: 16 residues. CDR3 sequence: CASSLTGTDSPYGYTF. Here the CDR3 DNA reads TGTGCCAGCAGCTTAACGGGGACAGACTCGCCTTATGGCTACACCTTC.

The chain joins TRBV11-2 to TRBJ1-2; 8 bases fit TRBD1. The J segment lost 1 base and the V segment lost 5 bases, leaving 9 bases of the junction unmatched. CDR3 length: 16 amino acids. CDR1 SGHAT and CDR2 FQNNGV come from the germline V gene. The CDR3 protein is CASSSKRQGRNYGYTF. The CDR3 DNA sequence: TGTGCCAGCAGCAGCAAAAGACAGGGGCGTAACTATGGCTACACCTTC. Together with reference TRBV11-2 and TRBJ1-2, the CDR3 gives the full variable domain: EAGVAQSPRYKIIEKRQSVAFWCNPISGHATLYWYQQILGQGPKLLIQFQNNGVVDDSQLPKDRFSAERLKGVDSTLKIQPAKLEDSAVYLCASSSKRQGRNYGYTFGSGTRLTVV.

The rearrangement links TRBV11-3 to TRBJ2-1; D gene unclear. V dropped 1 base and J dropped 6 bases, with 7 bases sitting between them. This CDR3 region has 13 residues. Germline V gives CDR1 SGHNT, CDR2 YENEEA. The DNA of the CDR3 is TGTGCCAGCAGCTTAGGACGGAGCAATGAGCAGTTCTTC. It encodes CASSLGRSNEQFF. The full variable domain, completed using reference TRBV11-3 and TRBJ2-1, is EAGVVQSPRYKIIEKKQPVAFWCNPISGHNTLYWYLQNLGQGPELLIRYENEEAVDDSQLPKDRFSAERLKGVDSTLKIQPAELGDSAVYLCASSLGRSNEQFFGPGTRLTVL.

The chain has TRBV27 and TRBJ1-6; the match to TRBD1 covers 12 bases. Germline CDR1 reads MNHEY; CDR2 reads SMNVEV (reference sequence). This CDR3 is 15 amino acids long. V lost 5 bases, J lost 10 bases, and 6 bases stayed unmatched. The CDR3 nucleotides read TGTGCCAGCAGTCCGGGACAGGGGGCCGGATCACCCCTCCACTTT. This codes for CASSPGQGAGSPLHF.

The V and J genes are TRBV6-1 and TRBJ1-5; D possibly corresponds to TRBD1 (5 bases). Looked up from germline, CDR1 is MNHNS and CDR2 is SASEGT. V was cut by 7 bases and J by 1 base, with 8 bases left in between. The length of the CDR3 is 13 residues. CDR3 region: CASTGQSNQPQHF. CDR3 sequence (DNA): TGTGCCAGCACTGGACAAAGCAATCAGCCCCAGCATTTT.